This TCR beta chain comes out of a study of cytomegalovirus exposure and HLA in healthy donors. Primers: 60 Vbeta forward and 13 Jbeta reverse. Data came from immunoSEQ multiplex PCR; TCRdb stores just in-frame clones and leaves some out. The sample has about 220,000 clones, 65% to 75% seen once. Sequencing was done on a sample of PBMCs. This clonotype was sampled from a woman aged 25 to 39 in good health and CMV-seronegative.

CDR3 region: CASTAGYMNTEAFF. DNA of the CDR3: TGTGCCAGCACGGCAGGGTATATGAACACTGAAGCTTTCTTT. This sequence joins TRBV2 and TRBJ1-1, with a possible D match to TRBD1 (5 bases). Germline CDR1 and CDR2: SNHLY and FYNNEI. The CDR3 extends over 14 amino acids. V lost 7 bases, J lost 0 bases, and 12 bases lay in between.